This entry describes one TCR beta chain. Germline V gene sequence: CDR1 SGHRS, CDR2 YFSETQ. Germline trimming cut 1 base from V and 5 bases from J; bases unmatched to any gene: 5. There are 15 residues in the CDR3. Using CD45RO/CCR7/CD25/CD127/CD95/CD27, CD4+ naive, central memory, regulatory and stem cell-like memory cells were sorted. This sample was taken from a study of beta chain features in type 1 diabetes. Of the isolated RNA, all was reverse transcribed, and so the sequenced material was expressed TCRB transcripts. Some clones are missing from TCRdb's copy, which holds only in-frame ones; the method was immunoSEQ multiplex PCR. The repertoire consists of about 150,000 clones, with approximately 8.1% occurring once and the leading ten covering nearly 0.65%.

This receptor was taken from a man aged 18-30 years in good health. The specimen sequenced was central memory CD4+ T cells from blood. J is TRBJ2-5 and V is TRBV5-1, with 10 bases that match TRBD2. CDR3 sequence: CASSLQRGGGETQYF. CDR3 sequence (DNA): TGCGCCAGCAGCTTGCAGCGGGGGGGCGGGGAGACCCAGTACTTC.